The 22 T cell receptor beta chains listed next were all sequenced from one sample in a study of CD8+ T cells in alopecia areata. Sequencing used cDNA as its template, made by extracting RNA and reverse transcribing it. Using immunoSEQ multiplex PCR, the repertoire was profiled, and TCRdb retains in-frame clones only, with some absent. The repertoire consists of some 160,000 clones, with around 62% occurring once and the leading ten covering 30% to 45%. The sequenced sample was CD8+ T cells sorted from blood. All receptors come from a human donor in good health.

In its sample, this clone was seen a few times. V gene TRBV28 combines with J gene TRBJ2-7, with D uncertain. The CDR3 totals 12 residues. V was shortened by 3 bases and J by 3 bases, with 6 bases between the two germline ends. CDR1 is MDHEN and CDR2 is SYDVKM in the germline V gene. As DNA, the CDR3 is TGTGCCAGCAGTTTGGAAAGCTACGAGCAGTACTTC. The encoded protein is CASSLESYEQYF.

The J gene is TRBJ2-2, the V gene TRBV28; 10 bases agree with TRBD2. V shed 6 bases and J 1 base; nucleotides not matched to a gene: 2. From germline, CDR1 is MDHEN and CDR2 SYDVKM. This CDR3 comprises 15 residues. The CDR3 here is CASRRLAGNTGELFF. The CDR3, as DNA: TGTGCCAGCAGGCGACTAGCGGGGAACACCGGGGAGCTGTTTTTT.

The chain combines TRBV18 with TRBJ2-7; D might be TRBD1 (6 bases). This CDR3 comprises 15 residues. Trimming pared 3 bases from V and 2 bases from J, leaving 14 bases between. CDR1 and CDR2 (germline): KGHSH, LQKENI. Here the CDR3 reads CASSPNREGAYEQYF. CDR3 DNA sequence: TGTGCCAGCTCACCCAACCGTGAGGGGGCCTACGAGCAGTACTTC. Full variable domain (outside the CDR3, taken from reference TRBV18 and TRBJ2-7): NAGVMQNPRHLVRRRGQEARLRCSPMKGHSHVYWYRQLPEEGLKFMVYLQKENIIDESGMPKERFSAEFPKEGPSILRIQQVVRGDSAAYFCASSPNREGAYEQYFGPGTRLTVT.

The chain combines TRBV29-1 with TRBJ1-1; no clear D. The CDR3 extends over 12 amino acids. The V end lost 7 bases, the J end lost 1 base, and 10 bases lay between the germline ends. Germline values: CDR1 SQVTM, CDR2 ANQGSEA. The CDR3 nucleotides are TGCAGCGGGGAGGCTGGGAACACTGAAGCTTTCTTT. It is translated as CSGEAGNTEAFF. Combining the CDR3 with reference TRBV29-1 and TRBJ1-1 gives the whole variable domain SAVISQKPSRDICQRGTSLTIQCQVDSQVTMMFWYRQQPGQSLTLIATANQGSEATYESGFVIDKFPISRPNLTFSTLTVSNMSPEDSSIYLCSGEAGNTEAFFGQGTRLTVV.

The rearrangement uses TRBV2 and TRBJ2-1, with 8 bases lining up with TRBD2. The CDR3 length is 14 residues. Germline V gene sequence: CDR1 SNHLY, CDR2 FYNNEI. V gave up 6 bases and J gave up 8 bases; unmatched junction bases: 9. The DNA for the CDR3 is TGTGCCAGCAGGGAGACTAGCGCGTTTTATGAGCAGTTCTTC. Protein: CASRETSAFYEQFF.

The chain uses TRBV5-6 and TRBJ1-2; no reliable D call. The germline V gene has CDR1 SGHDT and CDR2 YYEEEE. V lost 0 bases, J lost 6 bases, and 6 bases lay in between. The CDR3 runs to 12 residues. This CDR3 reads CASSLGYDGYTF. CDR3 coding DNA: TGTGCCAGCAGCTTGGGTTATGATGGCTACACCTTC.

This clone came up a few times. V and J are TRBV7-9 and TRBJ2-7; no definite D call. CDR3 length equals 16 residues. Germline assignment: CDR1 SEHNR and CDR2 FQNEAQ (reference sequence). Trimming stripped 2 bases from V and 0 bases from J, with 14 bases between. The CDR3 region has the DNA TGTGCCAGCAGCTTATCCTTCGGCGAAAGCTCCTACGAGCAGTACTTC. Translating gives CASSLSFGESSYEQYF.

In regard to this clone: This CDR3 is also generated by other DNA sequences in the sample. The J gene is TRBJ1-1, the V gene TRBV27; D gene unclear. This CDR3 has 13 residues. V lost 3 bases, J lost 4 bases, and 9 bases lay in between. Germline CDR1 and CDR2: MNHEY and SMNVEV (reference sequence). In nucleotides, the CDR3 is TGTGCCAGCAGTTTGGGTCGGTCCACTGAAGCTTTCTTT. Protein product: CASSLGRSTEAFF.

This CDR3 reads CASSPGETPYEQYF. CDR3 nucleotides: TGTGCCAGCAGCCCTGGGGAGACTCCCTACGAGCAGTACTTC. The V and J genes are TRBV9 and TRBJ2-7, with a weak D call TRBD2 (5 bases). From germline, CDR1 is SGDLS and CDR2 YYNGEE. V lost 4 bases and J 2 bases, leaving 13 bases between the germline ends. The CDR3 runs 14 residues.

The CDR3 here is CAWSVGAANTEAFF. The CDR3 DNA follows: TGTGCCTGGAGTGTGGGGGCGGCGAACACTGAAGCTTTCTTT. The chain employs TRBV30 and TRBJ1-1, with D perhaps TRBD1 (6 bases). CDR3 size: 14 residues. CDR1 and CDR2 from the germline V gene are GTSNPN and SVGIG (reference sequence). V was cut by 0 bases and J by 1 base, with 9 bases left in between. The whole variable domain, remainder taken from reference TRBV30 and TRBJ1-1, is SQTIHQWPATLVQPVGSPLSLECTVEGTSNPNLYWYRQAAGRGLQLLFYSVGIGQISSEVPQNLSASRPQDRQFILSSKKLLLSDSGFYLCAWSVGAANTEAFFGQGTRLTVV.

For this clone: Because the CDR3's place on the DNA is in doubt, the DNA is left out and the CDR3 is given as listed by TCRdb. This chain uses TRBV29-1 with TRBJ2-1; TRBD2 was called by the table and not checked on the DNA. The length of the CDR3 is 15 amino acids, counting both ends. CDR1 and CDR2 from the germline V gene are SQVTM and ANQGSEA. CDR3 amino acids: CSVWRGTSGSYEQFF.

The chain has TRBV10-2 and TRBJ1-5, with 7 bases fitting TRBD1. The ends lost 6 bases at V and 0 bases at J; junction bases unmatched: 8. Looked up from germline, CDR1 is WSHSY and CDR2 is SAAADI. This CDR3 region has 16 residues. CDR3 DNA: TGCGCCAGCAGGTACAGGGGACGTTATAGCAATCAGCCCCAGCATTTT. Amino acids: CASRYRGRYSNQPQHF.

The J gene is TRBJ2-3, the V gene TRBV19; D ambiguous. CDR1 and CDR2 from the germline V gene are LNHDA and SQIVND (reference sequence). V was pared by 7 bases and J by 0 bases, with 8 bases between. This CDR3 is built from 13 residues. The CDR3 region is CASTRTSTDTQYF. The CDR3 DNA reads TGTGCCAGTACCCGGACCAGCACAGATACGCAGTATTTT.

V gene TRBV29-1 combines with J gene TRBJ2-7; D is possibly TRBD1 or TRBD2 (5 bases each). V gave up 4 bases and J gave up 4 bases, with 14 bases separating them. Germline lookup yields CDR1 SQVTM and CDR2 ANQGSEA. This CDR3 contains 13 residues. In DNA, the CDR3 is TGCAGCGTTGTTACGGGACGGCCTTACGAGCAGTACTTC. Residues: CSVVTGRPYEQYF.

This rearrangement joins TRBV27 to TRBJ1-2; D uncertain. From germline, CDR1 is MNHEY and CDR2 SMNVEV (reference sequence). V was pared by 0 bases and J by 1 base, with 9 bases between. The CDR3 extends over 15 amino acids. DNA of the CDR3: TGTGCCAGCAGTTTATCCCCGGGGTTTAACTATGGCTACACCTTC. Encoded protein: CASSLSPGFNYGYTF.

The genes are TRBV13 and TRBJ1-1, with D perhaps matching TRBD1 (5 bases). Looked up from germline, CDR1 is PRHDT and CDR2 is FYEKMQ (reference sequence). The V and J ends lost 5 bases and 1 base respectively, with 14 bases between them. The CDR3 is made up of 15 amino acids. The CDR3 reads CASSRDGTGNTEAFF. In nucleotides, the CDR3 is TGTGCCAGCAGCAGAGACGGGACGGGGAACACTGAAGCTTTCTTT. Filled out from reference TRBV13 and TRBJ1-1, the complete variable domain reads AAGVIQSPRHLIKEKRETATLKCYPIPRHDTVYWYQQGPGQDPQFLISFYEKMQSDKGSIPDRFSAQQFSDYHSELNMSSLELGDSALYFCASSRDGTGNTEAFFGQGTRLTVV.

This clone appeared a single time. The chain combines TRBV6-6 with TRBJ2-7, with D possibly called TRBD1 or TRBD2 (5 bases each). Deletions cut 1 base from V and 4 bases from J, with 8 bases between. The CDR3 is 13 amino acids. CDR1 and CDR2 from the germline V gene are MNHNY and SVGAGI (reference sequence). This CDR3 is CASSYWGPYEQYF. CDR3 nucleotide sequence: TGTGCCAGCAGTTACTGGGGACCTTACGAGCAGTACTTC.

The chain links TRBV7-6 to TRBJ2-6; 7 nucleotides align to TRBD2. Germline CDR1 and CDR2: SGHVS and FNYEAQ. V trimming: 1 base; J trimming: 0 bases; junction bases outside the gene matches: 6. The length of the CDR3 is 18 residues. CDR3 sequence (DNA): TGTGCCAGCAGCTTAGTTTTGTCGGGGGGCTCTGGGGCCAACGTCCTGACTTTC. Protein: CASSLVLSGGSGANVLTF.

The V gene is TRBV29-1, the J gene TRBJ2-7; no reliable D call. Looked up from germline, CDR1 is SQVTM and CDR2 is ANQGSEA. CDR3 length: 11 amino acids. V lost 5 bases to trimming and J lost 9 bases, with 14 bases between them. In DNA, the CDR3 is TGCAGCGTTCTACAACGTGCCGGGCAGTACTTC. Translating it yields CSVLQRAGQYF.

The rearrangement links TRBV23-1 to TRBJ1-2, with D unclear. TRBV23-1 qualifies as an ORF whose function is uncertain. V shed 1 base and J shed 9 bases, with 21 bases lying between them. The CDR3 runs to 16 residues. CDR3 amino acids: CASSQFPVHHQGSYTF. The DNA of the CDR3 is TGCGCCAGCAGTCAATTCCCCGTCCACCACCAAGGGAGCTACACCTTC.

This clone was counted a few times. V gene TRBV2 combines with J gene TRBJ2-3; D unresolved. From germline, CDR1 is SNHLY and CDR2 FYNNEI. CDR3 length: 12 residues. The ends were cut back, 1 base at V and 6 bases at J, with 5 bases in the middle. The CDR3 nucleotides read TGTGCCAGCAGTGAAGATTTCGATACGCAGTATTTT. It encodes CASSEDFDTQYF.

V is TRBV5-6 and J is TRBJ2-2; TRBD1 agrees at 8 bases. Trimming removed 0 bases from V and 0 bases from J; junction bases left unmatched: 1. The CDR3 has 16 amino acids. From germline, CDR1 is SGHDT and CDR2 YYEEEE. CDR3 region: CASSLGTGPNTGELFF. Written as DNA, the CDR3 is TGTGCCAGCAGCTTGGGGACAGGGCCGAACACCGGGGAGCTGTTTTTT.